This T cell receptor beta chain comes out of a study of regulatory T cells in long-lasting Graves disease. Study summary: With positive TSH receptor antibodies and over 5 years of antithyroid drugs, Graves' disease was considered persistent. General study results and limits: Blood alone, not thyroid tissue, was studied.

Specified time point: persistent/refractory GD, antithyroid drugs over 5 years with positive TRAb. Isolated PBMC RNA provided the starting material for the TCR library. American Thyroid Association guidelines defined Graves' disease diagnosis. Peripheral blood, about 9 milliliters of it, was drawn into EDTA tubes. Building the TCR beta libraries relied on iRepertoire HTBI primers, and CDR3 regions underwent Arm-PCR. A single record per CDR3 protein comes from TCRdb applying MiXCR to the multiplex PCR reads. Of 450,000 or so distinct CDR3 sequences in the sample, 20% to 25% were seen once. Trimming cost V 2 bases and J 8 bases, with 15 bases left between them. The CDR3 has 15 amino acids. Germline CDR1 and CDR2: SGHTA and FQGNSA. About this clonotype: Antigen: not known.

The TCR was taken from a female donor with Graves disease. The sample was peripheral blood mononuclear cells (PBMCs), taken when the disease was refractory, from a patient treated with antithyroid drugs. The V gene is TRBV7-2, the J gene TRBJ1-4, with D maybe TRBD1 (5 bases). The CDR3 loop reads CASSLNQGGSEKLFF. The DNA for the CDR3 is TGTGCCAGCAGCTTAAACCAGGGAGGAAGCGAAAAACTGTTTTTT.